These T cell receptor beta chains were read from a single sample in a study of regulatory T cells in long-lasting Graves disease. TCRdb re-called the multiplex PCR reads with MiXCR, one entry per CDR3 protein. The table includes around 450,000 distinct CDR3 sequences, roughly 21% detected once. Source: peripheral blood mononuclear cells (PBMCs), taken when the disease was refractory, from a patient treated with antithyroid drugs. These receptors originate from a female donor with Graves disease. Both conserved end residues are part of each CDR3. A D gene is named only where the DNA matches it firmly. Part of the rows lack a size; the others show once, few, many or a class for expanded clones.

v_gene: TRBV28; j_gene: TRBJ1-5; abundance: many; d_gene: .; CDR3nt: TGTGCCAGCAGCATCGGCAGAAATGGGGGCAATCAGCCCCAGCATTTT; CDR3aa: CASSIGRNGGNQPQHF
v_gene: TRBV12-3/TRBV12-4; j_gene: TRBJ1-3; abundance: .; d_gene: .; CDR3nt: TGTGCCAGCAGTTCCCGACAGGCCTCTGGAAACACCATATATTTT; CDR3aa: CASSSRQASGNTIYF
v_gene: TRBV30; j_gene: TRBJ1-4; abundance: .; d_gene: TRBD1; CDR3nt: TGTGCCTGGAGCCCGGGACAGGGGGCGGAAAAACTGTTTTTT; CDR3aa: CAWSPGQGAEKLFF
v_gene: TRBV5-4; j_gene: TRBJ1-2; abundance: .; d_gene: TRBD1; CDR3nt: TGTGCCAGCAGGGGACAGTCCTATGGCTACACCTTC; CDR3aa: CASRGQSYGYTF
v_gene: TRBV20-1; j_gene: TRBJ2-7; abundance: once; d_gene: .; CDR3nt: TGCAGTGCTAGAGAGTGGAGCAGGGAGATCTACGAGCAGTACTTC; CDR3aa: CSAREWSREIYEQYF
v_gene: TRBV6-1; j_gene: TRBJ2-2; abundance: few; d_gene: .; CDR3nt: TGTGCCACTGTAGGGGGATCTCACACCGGGGAGCTGTTTTTT; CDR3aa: CATVGGSHTGELFF
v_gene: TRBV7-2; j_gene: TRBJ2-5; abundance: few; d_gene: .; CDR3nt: TGTGCCAGCAGCGCGAGCGCGGGACTCGCGGGAGAGACCCAGTACTTC; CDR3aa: CASSASAGLAGETQYF
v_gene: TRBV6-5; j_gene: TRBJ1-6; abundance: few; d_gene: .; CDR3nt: TGTGCCAGCAGTTCTCTAACAGGAGGGGGTTCACCCCTCCACTTT; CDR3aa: CASSSLTGGGSPLHF
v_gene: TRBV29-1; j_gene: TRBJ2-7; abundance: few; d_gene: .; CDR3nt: TGCAGCGGGGGGGGGGCGGCCTCCTACGAGCAGTACTTC; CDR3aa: CSGGGAASYEQYF
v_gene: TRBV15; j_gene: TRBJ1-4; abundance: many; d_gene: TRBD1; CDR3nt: TGTGCCACCAGCTTGTCGACAGGGCGGCATGAAAAACTGTTTTTT; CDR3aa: CATSLSTGRHEKLFF
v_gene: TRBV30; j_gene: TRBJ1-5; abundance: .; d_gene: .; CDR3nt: TGTGCCTGGAACGAAGCGGGGGATCAGCCCCAGCATTTT; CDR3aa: CAWNEAGDQPQHF
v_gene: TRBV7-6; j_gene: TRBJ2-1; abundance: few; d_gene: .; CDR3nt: TGTGCCAGCAGCTTAGATAGGGGGAATGAGCAGTTCTTC; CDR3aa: CASSLDRGNEQFF
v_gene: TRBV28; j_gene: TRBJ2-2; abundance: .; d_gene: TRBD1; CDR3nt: TGTGCCATCTCCGGGACAGGGGGCACCGGGGAGCTGTTTTTT; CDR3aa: CAISGTGGTGELFF
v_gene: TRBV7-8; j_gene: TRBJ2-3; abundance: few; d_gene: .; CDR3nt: TGTGCCAGCAGCCGTGGTTTGGAGTTCAAAGATACGCAGTATTTT; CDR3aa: CASSRGLEFKDTQYF
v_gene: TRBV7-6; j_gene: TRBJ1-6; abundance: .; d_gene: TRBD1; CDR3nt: TGTGCCAGCAGCTTAGCCGGGACAGGGCCCTCGAGCTATAATTCACCCCTCCACTTT; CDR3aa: CASSLAGTGPSSYNSPLHF
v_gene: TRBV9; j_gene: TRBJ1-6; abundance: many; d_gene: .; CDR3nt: TGTGCCAGCAGCCCCGGTCACCGGGGCTCACCCCTCCACTTT; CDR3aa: CASSPGHRGSPLHF
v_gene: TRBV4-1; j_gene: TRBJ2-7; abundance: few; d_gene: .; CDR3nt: TGCGCCAGCAGCCACCAGGGGATCGGGTTGAACGAGCAGTACTTC; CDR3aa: CASSHQGIGLNEQYF
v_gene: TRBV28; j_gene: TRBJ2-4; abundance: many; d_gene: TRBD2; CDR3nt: TGTGCCAGCAGTTTAAGCACGCTAGCGGGAGCCAAAAACATTCAGTACTTC; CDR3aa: CASSLSTLAGAKNIQYF
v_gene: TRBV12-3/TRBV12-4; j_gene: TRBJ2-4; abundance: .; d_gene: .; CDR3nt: TGTGCCAGCAGTTTTTTCGCGGGCAAAAACATTCAGTACTTC; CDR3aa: CASSFFAGKNIQYF
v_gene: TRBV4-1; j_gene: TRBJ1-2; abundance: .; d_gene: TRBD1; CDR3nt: TGCGCCAGCAGCCAAGTGACAGGGGGCGCCGAGGAGTATGGCTACACCTTC; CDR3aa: CASSQVTGGAEEYGYTF
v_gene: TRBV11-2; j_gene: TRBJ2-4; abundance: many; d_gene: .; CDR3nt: TGTGCCAGCAGCAGACAGGACGACAAAAACATTCAGTACTTC; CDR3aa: CASSRQDDKNIQYF
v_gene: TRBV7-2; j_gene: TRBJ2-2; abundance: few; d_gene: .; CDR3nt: TGTGCCAGCAGCTCCCCCCGACCTACATCTGCGAACACCGGGGAGCTGTTTTTT; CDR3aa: CASSSPRPTSANTGELFF
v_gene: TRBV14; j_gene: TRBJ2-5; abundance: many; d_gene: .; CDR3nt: TGTGCCAGCAGCCAAGTTGGCAAAACTAACCAAGAGACCCAGTACTTC; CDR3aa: CASSQVGKTNQETQYF
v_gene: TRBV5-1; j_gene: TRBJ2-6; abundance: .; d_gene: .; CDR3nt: TGCGCCAGCAGCCGGGACGTCGGCTCTGGGGCCAACGTCCTGACTTTC; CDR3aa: CASSRDVGSGANVLTF
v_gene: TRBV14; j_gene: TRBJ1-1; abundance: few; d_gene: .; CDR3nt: TGTGCCAGCAGCCACCTCGCGGGAACCGAAGCTTTCTTT; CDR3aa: CASSHLAGTEAFF
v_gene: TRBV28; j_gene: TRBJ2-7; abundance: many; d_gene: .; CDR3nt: TGTGCCAGCACCGGAGGGGGGGTGGTGGCCTACGAGCAGTACTTC; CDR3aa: CASTGGGVVAYEQYF
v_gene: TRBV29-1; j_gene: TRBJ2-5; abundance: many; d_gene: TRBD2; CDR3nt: TGCAGCGTTGTAAAGGGGTCTAGCGGGGGGGAAGAGACCCAGTACTTC; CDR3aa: CSVVKGSSGGEETQYF
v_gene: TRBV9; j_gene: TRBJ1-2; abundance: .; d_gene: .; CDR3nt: TGTGCCAGCAGCGTAGACGAAACCGCCGCCAACTATGGCTACACCTTC; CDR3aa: CASSVDETAANYGYTF
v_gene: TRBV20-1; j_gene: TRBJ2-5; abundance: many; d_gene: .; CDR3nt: TGCAGTGCTAGTACCGAGGGACATTCGGAGACCCAGTACTTC; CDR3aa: CSASTEGHSETQYF
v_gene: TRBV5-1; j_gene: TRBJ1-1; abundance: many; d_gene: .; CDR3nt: TGCGCCAGCAGCTCCCGGCCAACTGAAGCTTTCTTT; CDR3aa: CASSSRPTEAFF
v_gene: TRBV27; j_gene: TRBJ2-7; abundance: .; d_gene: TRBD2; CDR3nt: TGTGCCAGCATCCAAGCGGGAGGGCCCTACGAGCAGTACTTC; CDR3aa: CASIQAGGPYEQYF
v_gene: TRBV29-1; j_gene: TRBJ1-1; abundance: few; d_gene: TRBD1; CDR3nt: TGCAGCGTTGAGGGGGACAGAGGGTTCACTGAAGCTTTCTTT; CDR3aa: CSVEGDRGFTEAFF
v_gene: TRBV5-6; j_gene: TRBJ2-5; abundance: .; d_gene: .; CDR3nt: TGTGCCAGCAGCTTGGGTTGGGGAAAAGAGACCCAGTACTTC; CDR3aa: CASSLGWGKETQYF
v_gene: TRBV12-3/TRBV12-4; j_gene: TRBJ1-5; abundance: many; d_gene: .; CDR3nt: TGTGCCAGCAGTTTGCGGAGGTCGGATCAGCCCCAGCATTTT; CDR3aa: CASSLRRSDQPQHF
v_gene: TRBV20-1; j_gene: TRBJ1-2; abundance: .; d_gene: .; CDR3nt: TGCAGTGCTAGCCGGGACCCAAGTGGGGACTATGGCTACACCTTC; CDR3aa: CSASRDPSGDYGYTF
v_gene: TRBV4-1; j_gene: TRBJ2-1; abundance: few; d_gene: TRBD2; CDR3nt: TGCGCCAGCAGCCAAGAAAGGATTCCCACTAGCGGGGGGGACCGTAAGCAGTTCTTC; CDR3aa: CASSQERIPTSGGDRKQFF
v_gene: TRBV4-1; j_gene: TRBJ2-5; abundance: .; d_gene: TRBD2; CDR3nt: TGCGCCAGCAGCCAAGAGCGGGGGGCCTGGGAGACCCAGTACTTC; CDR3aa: CASSQERGAWETQYF
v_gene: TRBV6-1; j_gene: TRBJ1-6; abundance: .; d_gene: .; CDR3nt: TGTGCCAGCAGATCGCAGGGGAACTCACCCCTCCACTTT; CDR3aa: CASRSQGNSPLHF
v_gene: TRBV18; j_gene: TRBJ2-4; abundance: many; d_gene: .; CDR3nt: TGTGCCAGCTCACCAGAGAACATTCAGTACTTC; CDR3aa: CASSPENIQYF
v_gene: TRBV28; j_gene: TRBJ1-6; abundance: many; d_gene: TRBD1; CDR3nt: TGTGCCAGCGCGGAAACCGGGACAGGGGGCTCACCCCTCCACTTT; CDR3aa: CASAETGTGGSPLHF
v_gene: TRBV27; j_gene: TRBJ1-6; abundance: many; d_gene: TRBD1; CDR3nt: TGTGCCAGCAGTGCCGGGACAGGGGTTCTCTATAATTCACCCCTCCACTTT; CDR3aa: CASSAGTGVLYNSPLHF
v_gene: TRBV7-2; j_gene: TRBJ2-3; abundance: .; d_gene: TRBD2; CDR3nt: TGTGCCAGCAGCTTAGCGCCCAGCGGGAGGGCCCCTGGCACAGATACGCAGTATTTT; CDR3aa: CASSLAPSGRAPGTDTQYF
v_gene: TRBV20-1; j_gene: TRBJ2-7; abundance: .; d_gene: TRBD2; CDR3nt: TGCAGTGCTAGCACCACTAGCGGGAGCTCCGAGCAGTACTTC; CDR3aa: CSASTTSGSSEQYF
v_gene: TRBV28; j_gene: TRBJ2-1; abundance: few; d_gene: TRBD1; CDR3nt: TGTGCCAGCGCTTACGGGACAGGGTTCGGCAATGAGCAGTTCTTC; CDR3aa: CASAYGTGFGNEQFF
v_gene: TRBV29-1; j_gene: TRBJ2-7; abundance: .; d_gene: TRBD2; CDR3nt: TGCAGCGTTGAAGTTACAACTAGCGGGAGGTCCGACGAGCAGTACTTC; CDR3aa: CSVEVTTSGRSDEQYF
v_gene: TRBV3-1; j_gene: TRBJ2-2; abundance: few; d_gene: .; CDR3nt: TGTGCCAGCAGCCTCCGGGACTTTTACACCGGGGAGCTGTTTTTT; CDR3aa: CASSLRDFYTGELFF
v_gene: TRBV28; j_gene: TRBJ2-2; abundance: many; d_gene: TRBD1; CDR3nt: TGTGCCAGCAGTTGGCACAGGGGTACCGGGGAGCTGTTTTTT; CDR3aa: CASSWHRGTGELFF
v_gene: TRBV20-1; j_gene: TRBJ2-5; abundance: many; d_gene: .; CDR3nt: TGCAGTGCTACGAAGGGTGGGAGACAAGAGACCCAGTACTTC; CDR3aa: CSATKGGRQETQYF
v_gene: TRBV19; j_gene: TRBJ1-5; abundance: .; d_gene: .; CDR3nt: TGTGCCAGTAGGTTCACAGGGTCCAGCCAGCCCCAGCATTTT; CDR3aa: CASRFTGSSQPQHF
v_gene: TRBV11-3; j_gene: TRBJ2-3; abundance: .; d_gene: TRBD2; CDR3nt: TGTGCCAGCAGCCTGGGGGACAGGACTAGCGGGGGGGAAGACACAGATACGCAGTATTTT; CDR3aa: CASSLGDRTSGGEDTDTQYF
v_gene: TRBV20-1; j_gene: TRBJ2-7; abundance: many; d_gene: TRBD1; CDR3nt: TGCAGTGCCCGCCGGGACAGGGCAACCCACGAGCAGTACTTC; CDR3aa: CSARRDRATHEQYF
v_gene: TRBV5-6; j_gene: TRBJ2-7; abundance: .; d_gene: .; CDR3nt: TGTGCCAGCAGCTTTGTCAACGAGCAGTACTTC; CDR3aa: CASSFVNEQYF
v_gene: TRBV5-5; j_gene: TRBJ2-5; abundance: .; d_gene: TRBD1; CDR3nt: TGTGCCAGCAGCTTGCGGACAGGGGTAGAGACCCAGTACTTC; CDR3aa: CASSLRTGVETQYF
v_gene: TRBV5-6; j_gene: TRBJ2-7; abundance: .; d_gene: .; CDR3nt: TGTGCCAGCAGCTTGAAGAGGGGAGGTGTCTCCTACGAGCAGTACTTC; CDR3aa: CASSLKRGGVSYEQYF
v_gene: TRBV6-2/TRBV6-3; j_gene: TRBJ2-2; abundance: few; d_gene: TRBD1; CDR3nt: TGTGCCAGCAGTTATGACAGGGGGCGGGAACTGAGAGGTACCGGGGAGCTGTTTTTT; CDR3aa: CASSYDRGRELRGTGELFF
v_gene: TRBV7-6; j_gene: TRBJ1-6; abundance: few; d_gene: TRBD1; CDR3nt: TGTGCCAGCAGCAGTACCGGGACAGGGAGGGCCCTCCACTTT; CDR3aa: CASSSTGTGRALHF
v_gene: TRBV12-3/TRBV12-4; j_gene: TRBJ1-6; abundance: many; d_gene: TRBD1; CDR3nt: TGTGCCAGCAGTTCAGGGACAGACTGGGATTCACCCCTCCACTTT; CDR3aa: CASSSGTDWDSPLHF
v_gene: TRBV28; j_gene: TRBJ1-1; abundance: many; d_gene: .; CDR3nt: TGTGCCAGCAGTCTCGGACCAACAAAAGCTTTCTTT; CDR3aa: CASSLGPTKAFF